This T cell receptor beta chain was obtained from a study of blood T cell repertoires in COVID-19. Study overall: Acute-phase and convalescent COVID-19 samples originated in the United States, Italy and Spain. Sample material is recorded as cDNA or gDNA derived from T cells, B-cell-depleted T cells, or PBMCs.

V shed 0 bases and J shed 14 bases, with 16 bases lying between them. CDR3 size: 12 residues. In germline, CDR1 is GTSNPN, CDR2 SVGIG (reference sequence). In the authors' methods: Counts of nucleated cells, estimated from reference gene primer amplification, were obtained. Using immunoSEQ multiplex PCR, the repertoire was profiled, and TCRdb retains in-frame clones only, with some absent. That table furnishes V, J and clone size, whereas the DNA furnished D and trimming. The sample has more than 300,000 clones; around 86% are singletons. The origin of this receptor is a woman in her forties or fifties with COVID-19, enrolled during active disease. The material sequenced was peripheral blood. The chain couples TRBV30 to TRBJ1-2; D remains unclear. The DNA of the CDR3 is TGTGCCTGGAGTGTAGCATCCACCGCTAATACCTTC. This gives the protein CAWSVASTANTF.